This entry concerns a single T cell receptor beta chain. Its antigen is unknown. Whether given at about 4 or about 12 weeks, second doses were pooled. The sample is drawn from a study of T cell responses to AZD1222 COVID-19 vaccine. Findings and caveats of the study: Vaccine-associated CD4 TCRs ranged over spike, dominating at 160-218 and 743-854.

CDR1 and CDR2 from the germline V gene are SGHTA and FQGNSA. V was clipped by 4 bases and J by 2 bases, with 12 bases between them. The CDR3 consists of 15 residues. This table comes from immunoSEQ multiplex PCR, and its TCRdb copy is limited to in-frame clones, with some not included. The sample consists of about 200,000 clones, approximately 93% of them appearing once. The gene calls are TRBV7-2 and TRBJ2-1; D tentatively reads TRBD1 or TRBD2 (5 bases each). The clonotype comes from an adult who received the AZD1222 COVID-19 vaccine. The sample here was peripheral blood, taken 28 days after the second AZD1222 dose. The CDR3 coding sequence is TGTGCCAGCAGCTCTCCCGGGACCCCCTACAATGAGCAGTTCTTC. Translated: CASSSPGTPYNEQFF.